One TCR beta chain is described in this entry. The data stem from a study of blood T cell repertoires in COVID-19. Looking at the study overall: T cells, B-cell-depleted T cells, or PBMCs supplied cDNA or gDNA.

Assay: immunoSEQ multiplex PCR; the TCRdb copy retains only in-frame clones and omits some. The table lists 20,000 to 30,000 clones, almost 95% of them singletons. V lost 4 bases, J lost 3 bases, and 17 bases lay in between. Germline V CDR1 and CDR2: SGHRS, YFSETQ. The CDR3 is 16 residues long. This chain uses TRBV5-1 with TRBJ2-1; TRBD2 might be the D (7 bases). The source of this sequence is a human donor in a cohort sampled during active COVID-19. The sample consisted of peripheral blood. CDR3 region: CASSVPRGADYNEQFF. In nucleotides, the CDR3 is TGCGCCAGCAGCGTTCCACGGGGGGCAGACTACAATGAGCAGTTCTTC.